Listed here are 15 T cell receptor beta chains from one sample, sequenced in a study of T cell responses to AZD1222 COVID-19 vaccine. The data were produced by immunoSEQ multiplex PCR, yet TCRdb's version contains in-frame clones alone and is incomplete. The table includes approximately 120,000 clones, 88% detected once. Sequenced material: peripheral blood, taken on day 0 of AZD1222 vaccination. All receptors come from an adult in good health.

The chain links TRBV11-3 to TRBJ1-6; the D gene is possibly TRBD1 (6 bases). This CDR3 is built from 16 residues. Germline V gene data show CDR1 as SGHNT and CDR2 as YENEEA. V dropped 6 bases and J dropped 0 bases, with 12 bases sitting between them. For the CDR3, the DNA is TGTGCCAGCAGTTCATACAGGGACTCCTATAATTCACCCCTCCACTTT. Its translation is CASSSYRDSYNSPLHF. Full variable domain (remainder filled in from reference TRBV11-3 and TRBJ1-6): EAGVVQSPRYKIIEKKQPVAFWCNPISGHNTLYWYLQNLGQGPELLIRYENEEAVDDSQLPKDRFSAERLKGVDSTLKIQPAELGDSAVYLCASSSYRDSYNSPLHFGNGTRLTVT.

CDR3 region: CASSKTSGGIYEQYF. The CDR3 region has the DNA TGCGCCAGCAGCAAGACTAGCGGGGGTATCTACGAGCAGTACTTC. The chain couples TRBV5-1 to TRBJ2-7; 12 nucleotides line up with TRBD2. The ends lost 4 bases at V and 3 bases at J; junction bases unmatched: 5. CDR1 is SGHRS, CDR2 YFSETQ, per germline. The CDR3 has 15 residues.

The gene calls are TRBV28 and TRBJ1-4; 7 bases map to TRBD1. Germline lookup yields CDR1 MDHEN and CDR2 SYDVKM. The V segment lost 5 bases and the J segment 4 bases; nucleotides outside the gene matches: 7. The length of the CDR3 is 15 residues. The CDR3, as DNA: TGTGCCAGCAGTCCCCAGACAGGGAGTAATGAAAAACTGTTTTTT. Residues: CASSPQTGSNEKLFF. Together with reference TRBV28 and TRBJ1-4, the CDR3 gives the full variable domain: DVKVTQSSRYLVKRTGEKVFLECVQDMDHENMFWYRQDPGLGLRLIYFSYDVKMKEKGDIPEGYSVSREKKERFSLILESASTNQTSMYLCASSPQTGSNEKLFFGSGTQLSVL.

This rearrangement joins TRBV2 to TRBJ2-2; 9 bases map to TRBD1. Germline assignment: CDR1 SNHLY and CDR2 FYNNEI. Trimming removed 8 bases from V and 5 bases from J; junction bases left unmatched: 9. The CDR3 loop spans 15 amino acids. This chain's CDR3 is CASGTGLGDTGELFF. The CDR3 region has the DNA TGTGCCAGCGGGACAGGGTTGGGCGATACCGGGGAGCTGTTTTTT.

This sequence joins TRBV18 and TRBJ2-5; D is unclear. V was clipped by 3 bases and J by 2 bases, with 7 bases between them. The CDR3 is 13 amino acids. Germline V CDR1 and CDR2: KGHSH, LQKENI. This CDR3 is CASSPTLQETQYF. In DNA, the CDR3 is TGTGCCAGCTCACCGACTTTACAAGAGACCCAGTACTTC.

CDR3 residues: CASSFWGPSEKLFF. CDR3 nucleotide sequence: TGTGCCAGCAGCTTTTGGGGACCTTCTGAAAAACTGTTTTTT. V gene TRBV11-2 combines with J gene TRBJ1-4, with D maybe TRBD1 (5 bases). The germline V and J ends were trimmed by 3 bases and 7 bases, with 12 bases remaining between them. This CDR3 is built from 14 residues. The germline V gene encodes CDR1 SGHAT and CDR2 FQNNGV.

The sample holds a few counts of this clone. The V and J genes are TRBV6-5 and TRBJ1-1, with D unresolved. In germline, CDR1 is MNHEY, CDR2 SVGAGI. The V gene lost 5 bases and the J gene lost 8 bases, with 15 bases spanning the gap. This CDR3 region has 13 residues. Written as DNA, the CDR3 is TGTGCCAGCAGTCTGGGCCGATTGGAGGAAGCTTTCTTT. It specifies CASSLGRLEEAFF.

This sequence joins TRBV2 and TRBJ1-5, with D possibly TRBD1 on 5 matching bases. This CDR3 comprises 16 residues. CDR1 SNHLY and CDR2 FYNNEI come from the germline V gene. Trimming shortened V by 7 bases and J by 4 bases, and 20 bases separated the two germline ends. The CDR3: CASNLGVGQGNQPQHF. The CDR3 bases are TGTGCCAGCAACCTGGGGGTGGGGCAGGGAAATCAGCCCCAGCATTTT.

J is TRBJ2-1 and V is TRBV3-1 (or the pseudogene TRBV3-2); 12 bases are a match to TRBD2. The CDR3 extends over 15 amino acids. Germline CDR1 reads LGHDT; CDR2 reads YNNKEL (reference sequence). Trimming removed 5 bases from V and 7 bases from J; junction bases left unmatched: 6. The chain's CDR3 is CASSSRLAGANEQFF. DNA for the CDR3: TGTGCCAGCAGCTCCAGACTAGCGGGAGCAAATGAGCAGTTCTTC.

This chain uses TRBV7-3 with TRBJ2-7; 8 bases are shared with TRBD1. Germline V CDR1 and CDR2: SGHTA, FQGTGA. This CDR3 has 14 residues. Trimming cost V 6 bases and J 2 bases; bases outside gene matches: 6. In DNA form, the CDR3 reads TGTGCCAGCAGGAGGGGGACAGGACCCTACGAGCAGTACTTC. It specifies CASRRGTGPYEQYF. The full variable domain, completed using reference TRBV7-3 and TRBJ2-7, is GAGVSQTPSNKVTEKGKYVELRCDPISGHTALYWYRQSLGQGPEFLIYFQGTGAADDSGLPNDRFFAVRPEGSVSTLKIQRTERGDSAVYLCASRRGTGPYEQYFGPGTRLTVT.

Regarding this clone: Distinct nucleotide sequences in the sample also encode this CDR3. The CDR3 loop is CASSLPQGNEKLFF. CDR3 DNA sequence: TGTGCCAGCAGTTTGCCACAGGGGAATGAAAAACTGTTTTTT. This sequence joins TRBV28 and TRBJ1-4; TRBD1 aligns across 7 bases. Per the germline V gene, CDR1 is MDHEN and CDR2 is SYDVKM. The CDR3 has 14 amino acids. The J segment lost 5 bases and the V segment lost 3 bases, leaving 3 bases of the junction unmatched. Together with reference TRBV28 and TRBJ1-4, the CDR3 gives the full variable domain: DVKVTQSSRYLVKRTGEKVFLECVQDMDHENMFWYRQDPGLGLRLIYFSYDVKMKEKGDIPEGYSVSREKKERFSLILESASTNQTSMYLCASSLPQGNEKLFFGSGTQLSVL.

V gene TRBV7-9 combines with J gene TRBJ1-2, with D unclear. Trimming removed 2 bases from V and 8 bases from J, with 3 bases in between. The CDR3 is 10 residues long. Germline CDR1 SEHNR, CDR2 FQNEAQ (reference sequence). The CDR3 loop reads CASSLLGYTF. The DNA of the CDR3 is TGTGCCAGCAGCTTACTGGGCTACACCTTC.

The rearrangement uses TRBV5-4 and TRBJ2-5; 9 nucleotides align to TRBD2. The CDR3 consists of 15 residues. Germline loops: CDR1 SGHNT, CDR2 YYREEE (reference sequence). The junction had 9 bases not matched to a gene; V was cut back by 4 bases and J by 5 bases. The CDR3 coding sequence is TGTGCCAGCAGCCCCCAGCGGGAGGTTTACGAGACCCAGTACTTC. Translating gives CASSPQREVYETQYF.

This chain uses TRBV12-5 with TRBJ2-7; 8 bases fit TRBD1. The CDR3 consists of 15 residues. V was clipped by 1 base and J by 2 bases; unmatched bases: 4. Germline V gene lookup returns CDR1 LGHNT and CDR2 FRNRAP. The CDR3 sequence: CASGLGSGQAYEQYF. CDR3 nucleotides: TGTGCTAGTGGTTTGGGCTCGGGACAGGCCTACGAGCAGTACTTC.

V gene TRBV21-1 combines with J gene TRBJ1-4; the table calls TRBD1, which could not be checked here. TRBV21-1 is described as a pseudogene. CDR3 length: 15 residues. DNA for the CDR3: TGTGCCAGCAGCTCAAACCAGGGGGCTGATGAAAAACTGTTTTTT. Translation gives CASSSNQGADEKLFF.